These T cell receptor beta chains were read from a single sample in a study of CD8+ T cells in alopecia areata. Sequencing was performed with immunoSEQ multiplex PCR; in TCRdb, only in-frame clones are kept and a portion is missing. The table records about 270,000 clones, 45% to 70% of them present only once. This specimen was CD4+ T cells sorted from blood, taken around week 54, from a patient treated with tofacitinib. These receptors all come from a human donor with alopecia areata. The CDR3 runs from the conserved cysteine through the conserved F or W. The D gene is left open where the match is weak. Some rows have no size entry. The others give once, few or many, or a class for an expanded clone.

D,size,V,J,DNA,CDR3
.,.,TRBV4-2,TRBJ1-1,TGTGCCAGCAGCCAAGATATTGGGTATGACACTGAAGCTTTCTTT,CASSQDIGYDTEAFF
.,.,TRBV5-6,TRBJ1-2,TGTGCCAGCAGCTTGAAAGGGACCAGTGGCTACACCTTC,CASSLKGTSGYTF
.,.,TRBV7-8,TRBJ1-1,TGTGCCAGCAGCTTAATGCCCGTGAACACTGAAGCTTTCTTT,CASSLMPVNTEAFF
TRBD1,.,TRBV27,TRBJ2-6,TGTGCCAGTACGACAGGGATTTCTTCTGGGGCCAACGTCCTGACTTTC,CASTTGISSGANVLTF
.,.,TRBV28,TRBJ2-1,TGTGCCAGCACGCGGGGTATCAATGAGCAGTTCTTC,CASTRGINEQFF
.,.,TRBV19,TRBJ2-2,TGTGCCAGTAGCGTTGTTTCGACCGGGGAGCTGTTTTTT,CASSVVSTGELFF
.,.,TRBV29-1,TRBJ2-2,TGCAGCGTTGAGTCCCCTCTCGGCGGGGACACCGGGGAGCTGTTTTTT,CSVESPLGGDTGELFF
.,.,TRBV30,TRBJ1-4,TGTGCCTGGAGTCCGGGGACGATTGGCGAAAAACTGTTTTTT,CAWSPGTIGEKLFF
.,.,TRBV10-2,TRBJ1-2,TGCGCCAGCAGTGAAACAAGGGTAGGCTACACCTTC,CASSETRVGYTF
.,.,TRBV7-9,TRBJ2-1,TGTGCCAGCAGCGTTGGGACCTACAATGAGCAGTTCTTC,CASSVGTYNEQFF
.,.,TRBV4-2,TRBJ2-6,TGTGCCAGCAGCCCTCAGCCGAGAAGCTCTGGGGCCAACGTCCTGACTTTC,CASSPQPRSSGANVLTF
TRBD1,few,TRBV5-1,TRBJ2-2,TGCGCCAGCAGCCCCCTGGGACAGGGGAGCACCGGGGAGCTGTTTTTT,CASSPLGQGSTGELFF
.,once,TRBV30,TRBJ1-6,TGTGCCTGGAGTGCCGACAGGAGTTCACCCCTCCACTTT,CAWSADRSSPLHF
.,.,TRBV29-1,TRBJ1-1,TGCAGCGTTGAACGAGCCGGAGGCACTGAAGCTTTCTTT,CSVERAGGTEAFF
.,.,TRBV6-5,TRBJ2-1,TGTGCCAGCAGTTACCAGGCAGCGCAGTTCTTC,CASSYQAAQFF
.,few,TRBV7-2,TRBJ2-3,TGTGCCAGCAGCTTAAGGGGTCTTAGCGGCCCTACATATACGCAGTATTTT,CASSLRGLSGPTYTQYF
.,.,TRBV2,TRBJ1-6,TGTGCCAGCAGTCGAGGGGGGGTGCGTAATTCACCCCTCCACTTT,CASSRGGVRNSPLHF
TRBD2,once,TRBV7-3,TRBJ2-3,TGTGCCAGCAGCTTGGGAAGCGGGGGGGCCTGGACAGATACGCAGTATTTT,CASSLGSGGAWTDTQYF
.,few,TRBV7-2,TRBJ2-4,TGTGCCAGCAGCAGCAGCGGAATAGCCAAAAACATTCAGTACTTC,CASSSSGIAKNIQYF
.,.,TRBV9,TRBJ1-2,TGTGCCAGCAGCGTAGGGGGTTATGGCTACACCTTC,CASSVGGYGYTF
.,.,TRBV19,TRBJ2-1,TGTGCCAGTAAAGGGGTGTCCATGGAGCAGTTCTTC,CASKGVSMEQFF
.,.,TRBV4-1,TRBJ2-7,TGCGCCAGCAGCCAAGAGAGCGCCCCCTACGAGCAGTACTTC,CASSQESAPYEQYF
.,.,TRBV4-2,TRBJ2-3,TGTGCCAGCAGCCAAGTAGAGGCCCCCAGATATACGCAGTATTTT,CASSQVEAPRYTQYF
.,.,TRBV7-9,TRBJ1-4,TGTGCCAGCAGCTCCCTAGTGGGACATGGGGAAAAACTGTTTTTT,CASSSLVGHGEKLFF